This T cell receptor (beta chain) was identified during a study of blood T cell repertoires in COVID-19. Per the original data handling: Reference gene primers were amplified, and this amplification served to estimate nucleated cell counts. TCRdb keeps only in-frame clones here, not all; method: immunoSEQ multiplex PCR. That table supplies the V and J calls and clone size; D and trimming were determined from the DNA. The sample has a few hundred thousand clones; around 84% are singletons. Note on this clone: Other DNA sequences in the same sample also yield this CDR3.

Source material: peripheral blood. The receptor comes from a woman aged 18-35 years with acute or convalescent COVID-19.

CDR3: CASSGRGNTEAFF. CDR3 DNA: TGTGCCAGCAGTGGCAGGGGTAACACTGAAGCTTTCTTT. The chain employs TRBV2 and TRBJ1-1, with D perhaps matching TRBD1 (6 bases). This CDR3 has 13 amino acids. Deletions cut 4 bases from V and 2 bases from J, with 8 bases between. Germline V gene sequence: CDR1 SNHLY, CDR2 FYNNEI.